Below are 19 T cell receptor beta chains sequenced from a single sample in a study of shared clonotypes between healthy human individuals. Naivety among CD8 cells was defined by CD45RO negativity and positive CCR7 selection, thereby excluding terminally differentiated effector memory CD45RA+ cells. Only in-frame clones appear in the TCRdb table, and some are missing; sequencing was by immunoSEQ multiplex PCR. The data show about 750,000 clones, about 91% seen once. Sequences were obtained from naive CD8+ T cells sorted from blood. All receptors come from a man aged 25-45 years in good health.

For the CDR3, the DNA is TGCGCCAGCAGCTTGCGCGGACCCTACAATGAGCAGTTCTTC. Residues: CASSLRGPYNEQFF. The chain combines TRBV5-1 with TRBJ2-1, with D unresolved. In germline, CDR1 is SGHRS, CDR2 YFSETQ. V was cut by 1 base and J by 2 bases, with 7 bases left in between. The CDR3 has 14 residues.

The chain joins TRBV27 to TRBJ2-6; no definite D call. V shed 5 bases and J shed 4 bases, with 6 bases lying between them. CDR3 length: 13 residues. The V gene's germline CDR1 is MNHEY and CDR2 SMNVEV (reference sequence). In nucleotides, the CDR3 is TGTGCCAGCAGTAGGGAAGGGGCCAACGTCCTGACTTTC. It codes for CASSREGANVLTF.

Written as DNA, the CDR3 is TGTGCCAGTAGTATAGCTGCTAGCGGGACTTACAATGAGCAGTTCTTC. This sequence encodes CASSIAASGTYNEQFF. This chain joins TRBV19 and TRBJ2-1; 9 positions agree with TRBD2. CDR1 is LNHDA, CDR2 SQIVND, per germline (reference sequence). V trimming: 1 base; J trimming: 4 bases; junction bases outside the gene matches: 5. This CDR3 region has 16 residues.

The chain carries TRBV7-9 and TRBJ1-2; D gene ambiguous. V lost 2 bases to trimming and J lost 5 bases, with 9 bases between them. In germline, CDR1 is SEHNR, CDR2 FQNEAQ (reference sequence). The CDR3 length is 13 residues. CDR3 loop: CASSLPPEYGYTF. In nucleotides, the CDR3 is TGTGCCAGCAGCTTACCGCCAGAATATGGCTACACCTTC.

This clone was recorded only once. The rearrangement joins TRBV5-6 to TRBJ1-1; 9 bases align to TRBD1. The ends lost 3 bases at V and 2 bases at J; junction bases unmatched: 5. Germline loops: CDR1 SGHDT, CDR2 YYEEEE. The CDR3 length is 15 residues. The CDR3 here is CASSYGTGFNTEAFF. CDR3 nucleotides: TGTGCCAGCAGCTACGGGACAGGGTTTAACACTGAAGCTTTCTTT.

V usage is TRBV28 and J usage is TRBJ2-7, with D perhaps matching TRBD1 (9 bases). The V gene lost 8 bases and the J gene lost 3 bases, with 14 bases spanning the gap. CDR1 is MDHEN and CDR2 is SYDVKM in the germline V gene. This CDR3 contains 13 residues. The DNA of the CDR3 is TGTGCCAGCCGGGGGGGACAGGGCTACGAGCAGTACTTC. Translated, it gives CASRGGQGYEQYF. The entire variable domain, with the rest obtained from reference TRBV28 and TRBJ2-7, is as follows: DVKVTQSSRYLVKRTGEKVFLECVQDMDHENMFWYRQDPGLGLRLIYFSYDVKMKEKGDIPEGYSVSREKKERFSLILESASTNQTSMYLCASRGGQGYEQYFGPGTRLTVT.

CDR3 amino acids: CASSSEGASNQPQHF. As DNA, the CDR3 is TGTGCCAGCAGTTCGGAAGGGGCCAGCAATCAGCCCCAGCATTTT. The gene calls are TRBV6-1 and TRBJ1-5, with a possible D match to TRBD1 (5 bases). Deletions cut 5 bases from V and 1 base from J, with 12 bases between. The CDR3 has 15 amino acids. Germline loops: CDR1 MNHNS, CDR2 SASEGT.

This rearrangement joins TRBV27 to TRBJ2-5; D might be TRBD1 or TRBD2, each matching 6 bases. Germline V lookup: CDR1 MNHEY, CDR2 SMNVEV (reference sequence). The V and J ends lost 6 bases and 4 bases respectively, with 18 bases between them. This CDR3 comprises 15 residues. CDR3 residues: CASRRSGAQGETQYF. CDR3 DNA: TGTGCCAGCAGGCGCTCGGGGGCGCAGGGAGAGACCCAGTACTTC.

The V gene is TRBV27, the J gene TRBJ2-7, with 14 bases lining up with TRBD2. The CDR3 has 17 residues. Germline CDR1 reads MNHEY; CDR2 reads SMNVEV (reference sequence). Trimming removed 4 bases from V and 1 base from J; junction bases left unmatched: 6. CDR3 bases: TGTGCCAGCAGTTGGGAGACTAGCGGGAGGGCTTCCTACGAGCAGTACTTC. Its translation: CASSWETSGRASYEQYF.

In DNA form, the CDR3 reads TGTGCCAGCAGGCAGACTAGCGGGAGGGCCCCCACAGATACGCAGTATTTT. Its translation: CASRQTSGRAPTDTQYF. The rearrangement uses TRBV7-9 and TRBJ2-3, with 14 bases matching TRBD2. The V segment lost 6 bases and the J segment 2 bases; nucleotides outside the gene matches: 7. Germline CDR1 and CDR2: SEHNR and FQNEAQ (reference sequence). The CDR3 spans 17 residues.

The chain is built from TRBV4-1 and TRBJ2-5; 9 bases map to TRBD1. Per germline, CDR1 MGHRA and CDR2 YSYEKL. The CDR3 length is 16 residues. V lost 0 bases, J lost 5 bases, and 7 bases stayed unmatched. CDR3 nucleotides: TGCGCCAGCAGCCAAGATGACAGGGGGGCTCTGGAGACCCAGTACTTC. Protein: CASSQDDRGALETQYF.

The chain recombines TRBV10-3 with TRBJ2-3; 10 nucleotides agree with TRBD2. V lost 3 bases to trimming and J lost 0 bases; unmatched junction nucleotides: 3. The germline V gene has CDR1 ENHRY and CDR2 SYGVKD. The CDR3 is 16 residues long. For the CDR3, the DNA is TGTGCCATCAGTGATTTAGCGGGAGGTAGCACAGATACGCAGTATTTT. Translation: CAISDLAGGSTDTQYF.

The chain joins TRBV5-1 to TRBJ2-1; D remains ambiguous. CDR1 SGHRS and CDR2 YFSETQ come from the germline V gene. The CDR3 sequence is 13 residues long. Trimming cost V 4 bases and J 4 bases, with 9 bases left between them. The CDR3 coding sequence is TGCGCCAGCAGCCACTTGAATTACAATGAGCAGTTCTTC. Residues: CASSHLNYNEQFF.

The rearrangement uses TRBV29-1 and TRBJ2-5; D perhaps matches TRBD2 (6 bases). Trimming took off 6 bases at V and 5 bases at J, with 13 bases between the two ends. Germline V gene data show CDR1 as SQVTM and CDR2 as ANQGSEA. The CDR3 covers 12 residues. CDR3 sequence (DNA): TGCAGCGTGAGGGGACTGGAGGAGACCCAGTACTTC. It specifies CSVRGLEETQYF.

The V gene is TRBV2, the J gene TRBJ2-1, with unresolved D. V gave up 3 bases and J gave up 4 bases, with 7 bases separating them. The CDR3 sequence is 13 residues long. From germline, CDR1 is SNHLY and CDR2 FYNNEI. The CDR3 DNA follows: TGTGCCAGCAGTGACCTGGTTTACAATGAGCAGTTCTTC. Protein product: CASSDLVYNEQFF.

CDR3 region: CSVGGGRSYNEQFF. Written as DNA, the CDR3 is TGCAGCGTTGGAGGCGGGAGGTCCTACAATGAGCAGTTCTTC. The V call is TRBV29-1, the J call TRBJ2-1; TRBD2 matches at 8 bases. The junction had 3 bases not matched to a gene; V was cut back by 4 bases and J by 1 base. CDR1 and CDR2 from the germline V gene are SQVTM and ANQGSEA. The CDR3 runs to 14 residues.

This chain connects TRBV11-2 to TRBJ2-5; 10 bases align to TRBD1. Unmatched junction bases numbered 7, after V lost 1 base and J lost 5 bases. The CDR3 is 16 residues long. Germline V gives CDR1 SGHAT, CDR2 FQNNGV. The CDR3 loop is CASSLGTGGRWETQYF. In nucleotides, the CDR3 is TGTGCCAGCAGCTTAGGGACAGGGGGGAGGTGGGAGACCCAGTACTTC.

As for this clone: Other DNA sequences in the same sample also yield this CDR3. This sequence joins TRBV9 and TRBJ2-1; D ambiguous. Trimming shortened V by 0 bases and J by 7 bases, and 5 bases separated the two germline ends. Per the germline V gene, CDR1 is SGDLS and CDR2 is YYNGEE. The CDR3 extends over 12 amino acids. CDR3 nucleotides: TGTGCCAGCAGCGTAGGGCTAAATGAGCAGTTCTTC. Translated: CASSVGLNEQFF.

This clone was seen only a few times. The rearrangement joins TRBV2 to TRBJ2-7, with 7 bases lining up with TRBD2. Germline CDR1 SNHLY, CDR2 FYNNEI. J lost 0 bases, V lost 10 bases, and 3 bases had no gene match. This CDR3 comprises 12 residues. CDR3 residues: CAIRTSSYEQYF. The CDR3 bases are TGTGCCATTCGGACTAGCTCCTACGAGCAGTACTTC.